Listed here are 14 T cell receptor beta chains from one sample, sequenced in a study of shared T cell receptors in the human thymus. The data were produced by immunoSEQ multiplex PCR, yet TCRdb's version contains in-frame clones alone and is incomplete. In the table there are under 850,000 clones, 88% of which are singletons. These data were likewise used in another study, on human thymus T cells.

The specimen was thymocytes. Receptor source: a boy younger than two with a congenital heart defect.

The chain recombines TRBV27 with TRBJ2-1; TRBD2 agrees at 7 bases. Germline V gives CDR1 MNHEY, CDR2 SMNVEV (reference sequence). The CDR3 runs 16 residues. V was clipped by 5 bases and J by 3 bases; unmatched bases: 10. The CDR3 DNA sequence: TGTGCCAGCAGTCCTGGGGGGGGACTGAACTACAATGAGCAGTTCTTC. It encodes CASSPGGGLNYNEQFF.

The chain has TRBV6-5 and TRBJ2-1, with 7 bases matching TRBD2. The CDR3 is 12 residues long. Germline V gives CDR1 MNHEY, CDR2 SVGAGI. Trimming at V came to 5 bases and at J to 14 bases, leaving 9 bases not matched to a gene. CDR3 amino acids: CASSGSQRDKFF. CDR3 nucleotides: TGTGCCAGCAGTGGGAGTCAGCGGGATAAGTTCTTC.

This chain connects TRBV4-3 to TRBJ1-5; D remains unclear. The CDR3 is 18 amino acids. CDR1 is LGHNA, CDR2 YSLEER, per germline. V lost 0 bases to trimming and J lost 1 base, with 16 bases between them. The DNA for the CDR3 is TGCGCCAGCAGCCAAGAGGCCCGGAGCTCCGGAAGCAATCAGCCCCAGCATTTT. Translation gives CASSQEARSSGSNQPQHF.

The V and J genes are TRBV21-1 and TRBJ2-1; TRBD1 was called by the table and not checked on the DNA. TRBV21-1 is tagged as a pseudogene. The length of the CDR3 is 15 residues. CDR3 residues: CASLRGRRSYNEQFF. The CDR3 DNA reads TGTGCCAGCCTCAGGGGGCGACGCTCCTACAATGAGCAGTTCTTC.

This chain uses TRBV20-1 with TRBJ1-1; D is uncertain. The germline CDR1 and CDR2 sequences are DFQATT and SNEGSKA (reference sequence). Trimming left V 3 bases short and J 11 bases short, with 10 bases between. The CDR3 totals 10 residues. The CDR3 DNA reads as TGCAGTGCTAGCAGTCCGGGGGCTTTCTTT. Its protein product is CSASSPGAFF.

The chain is built from TRBV5-1 and TRBJ1-2; D may be TRBD1 (6 bases). Germline V lookup: CDR1 SGHRS, CDR2 YFSETQ. This CDR3 has 15 amino acids. Trimming left V 4 bases short and J 7 bases short, with 20 bases between. The CDR3 coding sequence is TGCGCCAGCAGCGGCCAGGGACAAACATTCTTTGGCTACACCTTC. It codes for CASSGQGQTFFGYTF.

The chain links TRBV27 to TRBJ1-5; possible D gene TRBD1, 5 bases. The V and J ends lost 5 bases and 3 bases respectively, with 17 bases between them. This CDR3 has 16 amino acids. Germline V gene sequence: CDR1 MNHEY, CDR2 SMNVEV (reference sequence). The CDR3 sequence: CASSLDPGGFNQPQHF. Written as DNA, the CDR3 is TGTGCCAGCAGTCTCGACCCCGGGGGGTTCAATCAGCCCCAGCATTTT.

The chain has TRBV7-9 and TRBJ2-7, with TRBD2 matching 11 bases. This CDR3 region has 15 residues. V gave up 5 bases and J gave up 7 bases; unmatched junction bases: 10. Germline loops: CDR1 SEHNR, CDR2 FQNEAQ (reference sequence). CDR3 residues: CASSILSGRAWEQYF. CDR3 nucleotide sequence: TGTGCCAGCAGCATCCTTAGCGGGAGGGCCTGGGAGCAGTACTTC.

J is TRBJ1-5 and V is TRBV12-5; D might be TRBD1 (5 bases). The CDR3 totals 17 residues. Trimming cost V 0 bases and J 4 bases, with 16 bases left between them. The germline V gene encodes CDR1 LGHNT and CDR2 FRNRAP. CDR3 sequence (DNA): TGTGCTAGTGGTTTGGTATCTCGGCAGGGCCGGAATCAGCCCCAGCATTTT. Translation gives CASGLVSRQGRNQPQHF.

The chain recombines TRBV4-1 with TRBJ1-1, with 7 nucleotides matching TRBD1. Losses at the gene ends were 4 bases for V and 0 bases for J; bases not matched to a gene: 5. The CDR3 has 15 residues. CDR1 is MGHRA and CDR2 is YSYEKL in the germline V gene. In DNA, the CDR3 is TGCGCCAGCAGCCGCTTACAGGGGCTGAACACTGAAGCTTTCTTT. As protein: CASSRLQGLNTEAFF.

V is TRBV18 and J is TRBJ1-1; D not resolved. The germline CDR1 and CDR2 sequences are KGHSH and LQKENI. The CDR3 length is 14 residues. Trimming removed 3 bases at V and 5 bases at J, with 13 bases between. CDR3 bases: TGTGCCAGCTCACCGCGGGTCTTAAGGACTGAAGCTTTCTTT. It encodes CASSPRVLRTEAFF.

This rearrangement joins TRBV19 to TRBJ1-2, with 10 bases that match TRBD1. CDR3 length: 15 residues. Germline lookup yields CDR1 LNHDA and CDR2 SQIVND (reference sequence). Unmatched junction bases numbered 12, after V lost 6 bases and J lost 8 bases. The CDR3 nucleotides are TGTGCCAGTAGGGTTCGACAGGGGGCGAAGGAAGGCTACACCTTC. Protein product: CASRVRQGAKEGYTF.

J is TRBJ2-2 and V is TRBV9, with a possible D match to TRBD2 (6 bases). The CDR3 spans 13 residues. Germline lookup yields CDR1 SGDLS and CDR2 YYNGEE. Deletions cut 9 bases from V and 7 bases from J, with 16 bases between. This CDR3 is CAIPSGPGGELFF. DNA for the CDR3: TGTGCCATCCCGAGCGGGCCCGGCGGGGAGCTGTTTTTT.

The chain employs TRBV10-3 and TRBJ2-7; 11 positions match TRBD2. CDR1 and CDR2 from the germline V gene are ENHRY and SYGVKD. The CDR3 is made up of 16 amino acids. J was trimmed by 5 bases and V by 3 bases; bases with no gene match: 9. The DNA of the CDR3 is TGTGCCATCAGTGACTTACTAGCGGGAGTTTTGAACGAGCAGTACTTC. Encoded protein: CAISDLLAGVLNEQYF.